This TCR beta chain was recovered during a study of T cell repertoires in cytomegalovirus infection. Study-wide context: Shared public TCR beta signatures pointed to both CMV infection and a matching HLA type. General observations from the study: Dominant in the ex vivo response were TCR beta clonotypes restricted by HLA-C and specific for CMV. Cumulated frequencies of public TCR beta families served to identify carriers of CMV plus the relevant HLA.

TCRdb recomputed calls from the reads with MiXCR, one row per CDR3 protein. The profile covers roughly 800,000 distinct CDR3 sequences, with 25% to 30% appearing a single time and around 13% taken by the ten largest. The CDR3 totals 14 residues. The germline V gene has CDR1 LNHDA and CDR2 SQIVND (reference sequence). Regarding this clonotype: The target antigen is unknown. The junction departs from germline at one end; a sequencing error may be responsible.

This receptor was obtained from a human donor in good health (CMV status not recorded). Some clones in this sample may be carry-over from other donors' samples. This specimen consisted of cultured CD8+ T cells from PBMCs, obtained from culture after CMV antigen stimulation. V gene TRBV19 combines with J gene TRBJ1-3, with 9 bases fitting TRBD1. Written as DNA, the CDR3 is TGTGCCAGTGATCGGACAGGGGATGGAAAAACCATATATTTT. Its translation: CASDRTGDGKTIYF.